The 9 T cell receptor beta chains reported below all come from one sample, sequenced in a study of CD8+ T cells in alopecia areata. The treatment denotes: oral pan-JAK inhibitor, 5-10 mg twice daily. Extracted RNA was reverse transcribed, and the resulting cDNA served as sequencing template. TCRdb keeps only in-frame clones here, not all; method: immunoSEQ multiplex PCR. The profile covers roughly 100,000 clones, with 85% to 90% appearing a single time and more than 9.5% taken by the ten largest. Sequences were derived from CD8+ T cells sorted from blood, sampled around week 34, from a patient treated with tofacitinib. The receptors here all came from a human donor with alopecia areata.

This clone came up a few times. The chain couples TRBV30 to TRBJ2-7, with TRBD2 as a possible D gene (5 bases). The CDR3 has 11 residues. V lost 5 bases and J lost 5, with 10 bases in between. Germline values: CDR1 GTSNPN, CDR2 SVGIG (reference sequence). This CDR3 reads CAWAEADEQYF. For the CDR3, the DNA is TGTGCCTGGGCGGAGGCCGACGAGCAGTACTTC.

The genes are TRBV29-1 and TRBJ2-1; D perhaps matches TRBD1 (5 bases). V lost 0 bases, J lost 13 bases, and 10 bases lay in between. Germline V gives CDR1 SQVTM, CDR2 ANQGSEA. The CDR3 is made up of 11 amino acids. The CDR3 region is CSVEDLQGQFF. The CDR3 DNA is TGCAGCGTTGAAGATCTCCAGGGTCAGTTCTTC.

This clone showed up just a few times. The chain recombines TRBV4-1 with TRBJ2-5; TRBD1 is a possible D gene (5 bases). The germline V gene has CDR1 MGHRA and CDR2 YSYEKL. V lost 4 bases, J lost 0 bases, and 9 bases lay in between. The CDR3 sequence is 14 residues long. The CDR3 DNA is TGCGCCAGCAGCCGCGGACATGACCAAGAGACCCAGTACTTC. Translated, it gives CASSRGHDQETQYF.

The chain uses TRBV6-6 and TRBJ2-1; a weak D match, TRBD2 (6 bases). The CDR3 consists of 16 residues. Germline V gene data show CDR1 as MNHNY and CDR2 as SVGAGI (reference sequence). V was shortened by 4 bases and J by 8 bases, with 21 bases between the two germline ends. CDR3 sequence reads: CASSSLTGPRRDEQFF. CDR3 DNA sequence: TGTGCCAGCAGTTCCCTCACCGGGCCCCGGAGGGATGAGCAGTTCTTC.

The rearrangement links TRBV10-3 to TRBJ2-6; 7 nucleotides match TRBD1. The germline CDR1 and CDR2 sequences are ENHRY and SYGVKD. The CDR3 spans 16 residues. Unmatched junction bases numbered 3, after V lost 3 bases and J lost 1 base. The CDR3 DNA follows: TGTGCCATCAGTGAAGGGGGCGCGTCTGGGGCCAACGTCCTGACTTTC. Its protein product is CAISEGGASGANVLTF.

This clone was found once. The chain recombines TRBV27 with TRBJ1-5; 7 bases map to TRBD1. After removal of 6 bases from V and 5 bases from J, the junction contained 7 bases not matched to a gene. Germline values: CDR1 MNHEY, CDR2 SMNVEV (reference sequence). The CDR3 is 14 residues long. The CDR3 is CASRSGQNHQPQHF. The DNA of the CDR3 is TGTGCCAGCAGATCGGGACAGAACCATCAGCCCCAGCATTTT.

V usage is TRBV4-2 and J usage is TRBJ2-7, with D perhaps TRBD2 (6 bases). CDR1 is LGHNA, CDR2 YNFKEQ, per germline. The CDR3 runs to 16 residues. Trimming cost V 4 bases and J 5 bases, with 21 bases left between them. This CDR3 is CASSPGAGPEIHEQYF. The CDR3 DNA reads TGTGCCAGCAGCCCAGGAGCGGGTCCGGAAATCCACGAGCAGTACTTC.

This clone occurred a few times. The chain is built from TRBV6-5 and TRBJ2-7; tentatively, D is TRBD1 (6 bases). V was clipped by 6 bases and J by 0 bases, with 15 bases between them. Germline CDR1 is MNHEY and CDR2 is SVGAGI. The CDR3 has 15 amino acids. This CDR3 reads CASSLQGDGSYEQYF. The CDR3 nucleotides are TGTGCCAGCAGCCTACAGGGTGACGGCTCCTACGAGCAGTACTTC.

This clone was seen a few times. This chain joins TRBV5-4 and TRBJ2-1; D is ambiguous. The germline gives CDR1 SGHNT, CDR2 YYREEE (reference sequence). V lost 0 bases to trimming and J lost 9 bases, with 10 bases between them. The length of the CDR3 is 13 residues. This chain's CDR3 is CASSLATAVEQFF. The CDR3 nucleotides are TGTGCCAGCAGCTTGGCAACGGCGGTTGAGCAGTTCTTC.